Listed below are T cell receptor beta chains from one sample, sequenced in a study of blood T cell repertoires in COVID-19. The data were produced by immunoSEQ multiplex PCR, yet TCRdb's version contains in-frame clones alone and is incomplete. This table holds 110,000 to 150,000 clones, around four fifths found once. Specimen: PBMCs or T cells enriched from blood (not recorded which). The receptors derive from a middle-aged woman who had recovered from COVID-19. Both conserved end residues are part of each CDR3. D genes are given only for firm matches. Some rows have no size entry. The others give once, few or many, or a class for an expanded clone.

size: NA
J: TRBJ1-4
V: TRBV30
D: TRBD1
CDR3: CASLTGTNEKLFF
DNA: TGTGCCTCCCTGACAGGGACTAATGAAAAACTGTTTTTT

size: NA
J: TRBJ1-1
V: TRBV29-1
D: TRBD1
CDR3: CSVAGGQKNTEAFF
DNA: TGCAGCGTTGCTGGGGGACAGAAGAACACTGAAGCTTTCTTT

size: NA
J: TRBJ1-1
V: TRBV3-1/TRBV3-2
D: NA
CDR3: CASSPGSPTMNTEAFF
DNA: TGTGCCAGCAGCCCAGGGTCCCCCACCATGAACACTGAAGCTTTCTTT

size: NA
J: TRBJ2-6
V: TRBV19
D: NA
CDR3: CASRGTTSSGANVLTF
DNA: TGTGCCAGTAGGGGGACAACCAGCTCTGGGGCCAACGTCCTGACTTTC

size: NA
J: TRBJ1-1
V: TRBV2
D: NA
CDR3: CASSADRNTEAFF
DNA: TGTGCCAGCAGTGCTGACAGGAACACTGAAGCTTTCTTT

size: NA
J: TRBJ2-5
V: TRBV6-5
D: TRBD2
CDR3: CATKVTGGGTQYF
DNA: TGTGCCACCAAAGTCACGGGAGGGGGGACCCAGTACTTC

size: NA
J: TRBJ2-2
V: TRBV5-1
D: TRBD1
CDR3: CASSLRGRQGANTGELFF
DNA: TGCGCCAGCAGCTTGAGGGGGCGACAGGGCGCGAACACCGGGGAGCTGTTTTTT

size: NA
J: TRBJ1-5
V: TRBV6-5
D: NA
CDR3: CASRWTVDSNQPQHF
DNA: TGTGCCAGCAGGTGGACAGTTGATAGCAATCAGCCCCAGCATTTT

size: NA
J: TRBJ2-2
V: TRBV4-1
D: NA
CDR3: CASSAQPLESSATGELFF
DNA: TGCGCCAGCAGCGCCCAACCCCTGGAGAGTAGCGCCACCGGGGAGCTGTTTTTT

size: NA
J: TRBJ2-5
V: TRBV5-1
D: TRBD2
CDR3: CASSLGRGGASETQYF
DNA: TGCGCCAGCAGCTTGGGTCGCGGGGGGGCATCCGAGACCCAGTACTTC

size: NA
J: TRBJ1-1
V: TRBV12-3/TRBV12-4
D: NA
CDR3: CASTPGNTEAFF
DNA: TGTGCCAGCACCCCAGGGAACACTGAAGCTTTCTTT

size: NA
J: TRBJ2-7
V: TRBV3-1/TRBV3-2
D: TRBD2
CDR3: CASSLGLAGRAYEQYF
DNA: TGTGCCAGCAGCCTGGGACTAGCGGGGAGGGCCTACGAGCAGTACTTC

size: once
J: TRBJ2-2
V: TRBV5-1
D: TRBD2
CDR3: CASSFLASGNTGELFF
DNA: TGCGCCAGCAGCTTCCTGGCTAGCGGTAACACCGGGGAGCTGTTTTTT

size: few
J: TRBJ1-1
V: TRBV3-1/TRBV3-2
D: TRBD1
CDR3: CASSQEDRGSEAFF
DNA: TGTGCCAGCAGCCAAGAGGACAGGGGATCTGAAGCTTTCTTT

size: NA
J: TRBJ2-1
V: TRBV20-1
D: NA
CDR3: CSASRGNEQFF
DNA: TGCAGTGCTAGTCGGGGCAATGAGCAGTTCTTC

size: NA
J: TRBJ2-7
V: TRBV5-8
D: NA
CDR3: CASSLTGQGYEQYF
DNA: TGTGCCAGCAGCTTGACAGGGCAAGGGTACGAGCAGTACTTC

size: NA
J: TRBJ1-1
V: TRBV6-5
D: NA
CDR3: CASSYSQGLATEAFF
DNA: TGTGCCAGCAGTTACTCGCAGGGGTTAGCTACTGAAGCTTTCTTT

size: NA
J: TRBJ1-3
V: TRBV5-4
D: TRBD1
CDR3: CASSTEGQGLGNTIYF
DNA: TGTGCCAGCAGTACTGAAGGACAGGGGCTTGGAAACACCATATATTTT

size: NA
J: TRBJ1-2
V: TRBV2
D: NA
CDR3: CASTDTNYGYTF
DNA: TGTGCCAGCACGGACACTAACTATGGCTACACCTTC

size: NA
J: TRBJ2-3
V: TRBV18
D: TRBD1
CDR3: CASSSRTGGTDTQYF
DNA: TGTGCCAGCTCATCCAGGACAGGGGGCACCGATACGCAGTATTTT

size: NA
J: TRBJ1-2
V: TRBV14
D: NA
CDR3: CASSQDGGVVEVGYTF
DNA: TGTGCCAGCAGCCAAGATGGCGGTGTGGTAGAAGTGGGCTACACCTTC

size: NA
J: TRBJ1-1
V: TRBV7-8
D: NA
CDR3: CASSLAQGNTEAFF
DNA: TGTGCCAGCAGCTTAGCTCAGGGGAACACTGAAGCTTTCTTT

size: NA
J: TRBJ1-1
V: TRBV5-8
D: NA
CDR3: CASSLNPTRQNTEAFF
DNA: TGTGCCAGCAGCCTAAACCCTACCCGACAGAACACTGAAGCTTTCTTT

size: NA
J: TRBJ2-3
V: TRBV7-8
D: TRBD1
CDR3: CASSPAGTGGYTDTQYF
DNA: TGTGCCAGCAGCCCAGCCGGGACAGGGGGATACACAGATACGCAGTATTTT

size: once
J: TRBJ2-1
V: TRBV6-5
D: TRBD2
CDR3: CASSSNRGTSNNEQFF
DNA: TGTGCCAGCAGTTCTAACCGCGGGACTAGCAACAATGAGCAGTTCTTC

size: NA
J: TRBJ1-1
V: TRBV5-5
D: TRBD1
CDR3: CASSPTGETEAFF
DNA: TGTGCCAGCAGCCCGACAGGGGAGACTGAAGCTTTCTTT

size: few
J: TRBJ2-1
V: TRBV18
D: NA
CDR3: CASSPFEGSSYNEQFF
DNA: TGTGCCAGCTCACCATTTGAGGGAAGCTCCTACAATGAGCAGTTCTTC

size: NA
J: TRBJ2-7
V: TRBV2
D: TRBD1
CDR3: CASSAPGDRGYEQYF
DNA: TGTGCCAGCAGTGCCCCCGGGGACAGGGGTTACGAGCAGTACTTC

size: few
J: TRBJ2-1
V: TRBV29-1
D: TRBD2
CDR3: CSVVSGRGNEQFF
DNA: TGCAGCGTTGTCAGCGGGAGGGGTAATGAGCAGTTCTTC

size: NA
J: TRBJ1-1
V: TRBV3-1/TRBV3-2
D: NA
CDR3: CASSLGRTGRNGF
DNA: TGTGCCAGCAGCCTAGGACGGACCGGGAGGAATGGCTTT

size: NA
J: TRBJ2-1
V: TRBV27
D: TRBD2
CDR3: CASSFPSGGGYNEQFF
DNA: TGTGCCAGCAGTTTCCCCAGCGGGGGTGGCTACAATGAGCAGTTCTTC